This record looks at one T cell receptor beta chain sequence and its context. Antigen specificity is unknown. Germline V gene sequence: CDR1 MDHEN, CDR2 SYDVKM. Trimming removed 3 bases from V and 9 bases from J; junction bases left unmatched: 6. The CDR3 runs to 15 residues. The data derive from a study of cytomegalovirus exposure and HLA in healthy donors. Study-level background: Some 85 million unique TCRs, all from HLA-typed donors, were included in an early release of the data.

Notes on the study in general: V- and J-gene trimming of TCR beta was linked (in a later analysis) to a missense DCLRE1C variant. DRB1 showed the most TCR associations and HLA-C the fewest in a later analysis, as rates varied by HLA locus. Later on, an analysis found that several of the most significant clusters appeared to be linked to common viral pathogens, which included parvovirus B19.

The PCR employed 60 Vbeta primers together with 13 Jbeta primers. Data came from immunoSEQ multiplex PCR; TCRdb stores just in-frame clones and leaves some out. The repertoire holds approximately 190,000 clones, approximately 84% seen once, with approximately 2.9% in the top ten. Sequencing input: PBMCs. The J gene is TRBJ1-6, the V gene TRBV28, with 9 positions matching TRBD1. This receptor was taken from a woman in her 50s in good health and CMV-seropositive. The chain's CDR3 is CASSLDRGAGSPLHF. CDR3 nucleotides: TGTGCCAGCAGTTTGGACAGGGGCGCTGGTTCACCCCTCCACTTT.